These 12 T cell receptor beta chains share one sample of origin, sequenced in a study of early stage breast cancer tumors. The data were produced by immunoSEQ multiplex PCR, yet TCRdb's version contains in-frame clones alone and is incomplete. The sample contains some 4,500 clones, over 60% of which appear only once. The material sequenced was breast tumor tissue. These receptors were taken from a person between 50 and 60 years old with breast cancer.

The DNA of the CDR3 is TGTGCCAGCAGTCTGGGGGGCCCGAACACCGGGGAGCTGTTTTTT. This codes for CASSLGGPNTGELFF. This chain links TRBV6-1 with TRBJ2-2; D may correspond to TRBD1 or TRBD2 (6 bases each). This CDR3 comprises 15 residues. Germline-derived CDR1 and CDR2 are MNHNS and SASEGT. The V gene lost 5 bases and the J gene lost 0 bases, with 10 bases spanning the gap.

In its sample, this clone ranks as medium-sized (0.01 to 0.1%). This chain uses TRBV7-2 with TRBJ2-5; D is undetermined. Per germline, CDR1 SGHTA and CDR2 FQGNSA. The CDR3 covers 14 residues. V was clipped by 0 bases and J by 2 bases, with 7 bases between them. Here the CDR3 DNA reads TGTGCCAGCAGCTTAGCCCAAGGGCAAGAGACCCAGTACTTC. Translation: CASSLAQGQETQYF.

J is TRBJ2-3 and V is TRBV28; D gene ambiguous. Germline V lookup: CDR1 MDHEN, CDR2 SYDVKM. Trimming removed 4 bases at V and 5 bases at J, with 4 bases between. The CDR3 consists of 11 residues. CDR3 sequence (DNA): TGTGCCAGCAGTTACCTAGATACGCAGTATTTT. Translation: CASSYLDTQYF. The full variable domain, in which reference TRBV28 and TRBJ2-3 provide the parts outside the CDR3, is DVKVTQSSRYLVKRTGEKVFLECVQDMDHENMFWYRQDPGLGLRLIYFSYDVKMKEKGDIPEGYSVSREKKERFSLILESASTNQTSMYLCASSYLDTQYFGPGTRLTVL.

The chain has TRBV2 and TRBJ2-3; 9 bases fit TRBD2. V was clipped by 6 bases and J by 4 bases; unmatched bases: 17. This CDR3 contains 18 residues. Germline assignment: CDR1 SNHLY and CDR2 FYNNEI. CDR3 sequence: CASRPRSGRGGAADTQYF. The CDR3 DNA is TGTGCCAGCAGACCCCGTAGCGGGCGGGGGGGGGCCGCAGATACGCAGTATTTT.

The chain carries TRBV14 and TRBJ2-3; D ambiguous. In germline, CDR1 is SGHDN, CDR2 FVKESK. This CDR3 is built from 11 residues. Between the trimmed V and J ends, which lost 0 bases and 5 bases, there was a span of 0 bases. The CDR3 here is CASSQEDTQYF. DNA of the CDR3: TGTGCCAGCAGCCAAGAAGATACGCAGTATTTT.

The V gene is TRBV7-2, the J gene TRBJ1-2; no firm D call. Germline-derived CDR1 and CDR2 are SGHTA and FQGNSA. Trimming stripped 2 bases from V and 4 bases from J, with 20 bases between. The length of the CDR3 is 17 residues. DNA of the CDR3: TGTGCCAGCAGCTTATCGCAGTATCGGGATCCATCCTATGGCTACACCTTC. This gives the protein CASSLSQYRDPSYGYTF. The full variable domain, in which reference TRBV7-2 and TRBJ1-2 provide the parts outside the CDR3, is GAGVSQSPSNKVTEKGKDVELRCDPISGHTALYWYRQSLGQGLEFLIYFQGNSAPDKSGLPSDRFSAERTGGSVSTLTIQRTQQEDSAVYLCASSLSQYRDPSYGYTFGSGTRLTVV.

The J gene is TRBJ2-7, the V gene TRBV6-5, with 11 positions matching TRBD1. Germline assignment: CDR1 MNHEY and CDR2 SVGAGI. This CDR3 has 14 amino acids. The V segment lost 5 bases and the J segment 4 bases; nucleotides outside the gene matches: 4. The CDR3 bases are TGTGCCAGCAGTCGGACAGGGGGCGAGTACGAGCAGTACTTC. Protein: CASSRTGGEYEQYF.

The rearrangement links TRBV27 to TRBJ1-2, with D possibly matching TRBD1 (5 bases). Germline-derived CDR1 and CDR2 are MNHEY and SMNVEV (reference sequence). Trimming shortened V by 2 bases and J by 4 bases, and 14 bases separated the two germline ends. The CDR3 runs 15 residues. The CDR3 loop is CASSLRPRAVYGYTF. In nucleotides, the CDR3 is TGTGCCAGCAGTTTAAGGCCCAGGGCGGTCTATGGCTACACCTTC.

V gene TRBV21-1 combines with J gene TRBJ2-3; the table's D call TRBD1 went unverified against the DNA. TRBV21-1 constitutes a pseudogene. The CDR3 is made up of 12 amino acids. CDR3 coding DNA: TGTGCCAGCAGTTTACCTGGCGATACGCAGTATTTT. Its translation is CASSLPGDTQYF.

In this sample, this clone turned up once. The chain uses TRBV19 and TRBJ1-2; D unclear. CDR1 and CDR2 from the germline V gene are LNHDA and SQIVND (reference sequence). This CDR3 comprises 13 residues. The V end was cut by 2 bases, the J end by 0 bases, with 4 bases between. The CDR3 spells CASSIISNYGYTF. The CDR3 DNA is TGTGCCAGTAGTATAATTTCTAACTATGGCTACACCTTC.

This chain joins TRBV5-1 and TRBJ2-7; D is perhaps TRBD1 (5 bases). The ends were cut back, 4 bases at V and 6 bases at J, with 17 bases in the middle. This CDR3 is built from 14 residues. Germline assignment: CDR1 SGHRS and CDR2 YFSETQ. The CDR3 protein is CASSPQGGAGEQYV. In nucleotides, the CDR3 is TGCGCCAGCAGCCCGCAGGGTGGGGCTGGCGAGCAGTACGTC.

J is TRBJ2-1 and V is TRBV7-2; no firm D call. From germline, CDR1 is SGHTA and CDR2 FQGNSA. Trimming left V 2 bases short and J 9 bases short, with 5 bases between. This CDR3 is built from 11 residues. The chain's CDR3 is CASSLFTEQFF. CDR3 sequence (DNA): TGTGCCAGCAGCTTATTCACTGAGCAGTTCTTC.